Below, one T cell receptor beta chain is given with its context. This specimen comes from a study of blood T cell repertoires in COVID-19. Overall study context: Sources were T cells, B-cell-depleted T cells, or PBMCs; the material itself was cDNA or gDNA.

Looked up from germline, CDR1 is SNHLY and CDR2 is FYNNEI. The CDR3 length is 15 residues. The V and J ends lost 5 bases and 4 bases respectively, with 17 bases between them. Authors' processing steps: Reference gene primers were amplified, and this amplification served to estimate nucleated cell counts. TCRdb's copy holds only in-frame clones and misses some; the assay was immunoSEQ multiplex PCR. The DNA was the basis for D and trimming; V, J and clone size are from that table. The sample yields 100,000 to 150,000 clones, roughly nine tenths seen once. The chain links TRBV2 to TRBJ1-1; D may be TRBD1 (6 bases). The sequenced material came from peripheral blood. The sequence was obtained from a man in his 70s with active or convalescent COVID-19. The CDR3 DNA sequence: TGTGCCAGCAGTTTAAACGGGGGGCGCACCACTGAAGCTTTCTTT. It specifies CASSLNGGRTTEAFF. Variable domain in full (rest from reference TRBV2 and TRBJ1-1): EPEVTQTPSHQVTQMGQEVILRCVPISNHLYFYWYRQILGQKVEFLVSFYNNEISEKSEIFDDQFSVERPDGSNFTLKIRSTKLEDSAMYFCASSLNGGRTTEAFFGQGTRLTVV.